The 5 T cell receptor beta chains given below trace back to one sample, sequenced in a study of blood T cells in healthy people across ages. Primed by a sample-barcoded 5' primer and a J-beta primer mix, a second PCR proceeded for 7 to 11 cycles. TCRdb itself ran the 5' RACE reads through MiXCR, one entry per CDR3 protein. The sample shows 650,000 to 1,000,000 distinct CDR3 sequences, 36% of them seen only once. The sequenced material came from blood. All receptors come from a man aged 18 to 29 in good health.

On this clonotype: A read error may account for a junction end that differs from germline. The chain joins TRBV6-2 or TRBV6-3 to TRBJ1-2, with 9 nucleotides matching TRBD1. The length of the CDR3 is 12 residues. Germline CDR1 reads MNHEY; CDR2 reads SVGEGT. This CDR3 is CASRDRVPGYTF. The CDR3 region has the DNA TGCGCCAGCAGGGACAGGGTTCCAGGCTACACCTTC.

This sequence joins TRBV6-5 and TRBJ2-2; unclear D gene. The germline CDR1 and CDR2 sequences are MNHEY and SVGAGI. Trimming removed 2 bases at V and 0 bases at J, with 7 bases between. CDR3 length: 15 amino acids. The CDR3, as DNA: TGTGCCAGCAGTTACGACACCTCGAACACCGGGGAGCTGTTTTTT. This sequence encodes CASSYDTSNTGELFF.

This rearrangement joins TRBV20-1 to TRBJ2-1, with a tentative D call TRBD2 (6 bases). The CDR3 totals 17 residues. The V end lost 0 bases, the J end lost 0 bases, and 15 bases lay between the germline ends. In germline, CDR1 is DFQATT, CDR2 SNEGSKA (reference sequence). As DNA, the CDR3 is TGCAGTGCTAGAGATCTGATTAGCGGTTTCTCCTACAATGAGCAGTTCTTC. Amino acids: CSARDLISGFSYNEQFF.

The chain joins TRBV29-1 to TRBJ2-7; unclear D gene. This CDR3 has 12 amino acids. Germline CDR1 reads SQVTM; CDR2 reads ANQGSEA. V was shortened by 7 bases and J by 7 bases, with 17 bases between the two germline ends. CDR3 bases: TGCAGCGCCTTACGCCCCTACAATGAGCAGTACTTC. This gives the protein CSALRPYNEQYF.

This clonotype has only a few counts. This chain joins TRBV2 and TRBJ2-6; tentatively, D is TRBD1 (6 bases). V dropped 9 bases and J dropped 4 bases, with 13 bases sitting between them. The CDR3 has 14 amino acids. Looked up from germline, CDR1 is SNHLY and CDR2 is FYNNEI. CDR3 residues: CASTQGSGANVLTF. CDR3 DNA sequence: TGTGCCAGTACACAGGGTAGCGGGGCCAACGTCCTGACTTTC.